This T cell receptor (beta chain) was recorded in a study of naive and memory T cell subsets. With 5 bases removed from V and 2 bases from J, the gap between germline ends came to 10 bases. There are 14 residues in the CDR3. Germline CDR1 and CDR2: SGHTA and FQGNSA. Separate alpha and beta amplification began at the second PCR step. This clonotype has ten or more counts. An equimolar mix of two oligonucleotides served as the beta constant-region primer for TRBC1 and TRBC2. Ligated cDNA was amplified by four rounds of PCR with nested alpha and beta constant-region primers and SP2. TCRdb re-analysed the UMI-ligation and nested PCR reads in MiXCR, keeping a single row per CDR3 protein. The sample carries 95,000 to 150,000 distinct CDR3 sequences, around a third recorded once.

The sequence derives from a human donor in good health. The sequencing sample was made of central memory CD4+ T cells from blood. The chain joins TRBV7-2 to TRBJ2-4; D might be TRBD1 (6 bases). The CDR3 DNA sequence: TGTGCCAGCAGCCAAGGGGGAACCAAAAACATTCAGTACTTC. It codes for CASSQGGTKNIQYF.